Listed here are 23 T cell receptor beta chains from one sample, sequenced in a study of T-cell reconstitution after alpha-beta-depleted transplantation in children. For TCRbeta, the library was prepared with unique molecular identifiers. MiXCR, applied by TCRdb to the PCR reads, yields one record per CDR3 protein. The profile shows a few hundred thousand distinct CDR3 sequences, approximately 10% of them singletons. Specimen: PBMCs from the stem cell graft donor, collected from the stem cell graft. These receptor sequences come from a human donor who donated a stem cell graft to a child with acute lymphoblastic leukemia.

In its sample, this clonotype was seen many times. This chain links TRBV6-5 with TRBJ2-1; possible D gene TRBD1, 5 bases. V dropped 2 bases and J dropped 0 bases, with 8 bases sitting between them. Germline CDR1 MNHEY, CDR2 SVGAGI. The CDR3 length is 15 residues. CDR3 DNA: TGTGCCAGCAGTTACCAGGGTATCTCCTACAATGAGCAGTTCTTC. Translating gives CASSYQGISYNEQFF.

This chain's CDR3 is CASSDGFRDYEQYF. The CDR3 DNA reads TGTGCCAGCAGTGATGGATTTAGGGATTACGAGCAGTACTTC. This sequence joins TRBV25-1 and TRBJ2-7; D not certain. Looked up from germline, CDR1 is MGHDK and CDR2 is SYGVNS. V was shortened by 3 bases and J by 4 bases, with 13 bases between the two germline ends. The CDR3 has 14 amino acids.

The chain carries TRBV3-1 and TRBJ2-2, with 11 bases aligning to TRBD1. V was pared by 8 bases and J by 3 bases, with 2 bases of the junction left unmatched. Germline-derived CDR1 and CDR2 are LGHDT and YNNKEL (reference sequence). The CDR3 has 14 amino acids. The DNA for the CDR3 is TGTGCCAGCCTGGGACAGGGGGACACCGGGGAGCTGTTTTTT. It is translated as CASLGQGDTGELFF.

The CDR3 DNA is TGTGCCAGCAGTCAATCGGACTGGAGCACAGATACGCAGTATTTT. Protein: CASSQSDWSTDTQYF. This chain joins TRBV3-1 and TRBJ2-3; perhaps TRBD2 as D (5 bases). Trimming cost V 6 bases and J 0 bases, with 13 bases left between them. From germline, CDR1 is LGHDT and CDR2 YNNKEL (reference sequence). The CDR3 runs to 15 residues.

The genes are TRBV6-4 and TRBJ2-2, with D perhaps matching TRBD1 or TRBD2 (5 bases each). V lost 5 bases and J lost 6, with 10 bases in between. Germline loops: CDR1 MRHNA, CDR2 SNTAGT. CDR3 size: 13 residues. The DNA of the CDR3 is TGTGCCAGCAGTATGGGGGAAGCCGGGGAGCTGTTTTTT. Amino acid sequence: CASSMGEAGELFF.

This chain uses TRBV10-3 with TRBJ2-7, with TRBD2 matching over 12 bases. The CDR3 runs to 17 residues. V dropped 2 bases and J dropped 3; count of bases not matched to a gene: 8. Germline V lookup: CDR1 ENHRY, CDR2 SYGVKD. CDR3 in amino acids: CAISENPPTSGGYEQYF. CDR3 bases: TGTGCCATCAGTGAGAATCCCCCGACTAGCGGGGGCTACGAGCAGTACTTC.

The chain combines TRBV6-5 with TRBJ1-2; D ambiguous. This CDR3 region has 18 residues. Per the germline V gene, CDR1 is MNHEY and CDR2 is SVGAGI. V lost 0 bases to trimming and J lost 2 bases, with 19 bases between them. CDR3 loop: CASSYSSGVGRKNYGYTF. CDR3 bases: TGTGCCAGCAGTTACTCCTCCGGTGTTGGCCGTAAGAACTATGGCTACACCTTC.

The CDR3, as DNA: TGTGCCAGCAGTGTAGGACAGGGGGCGGGAAACACTGAAGCTTTCTTT. Its translation is CASSVGQGAGNTEAFF. The chain is built from TRBV12-3 or TRBV12-4 and TRBJ1-1, with 11 bases lining up with TRBD1. V gave up 5 bases and J gave up 2 bases; unmatched junction bases: 7. This CDR3 has 16 amino acids.

The DNA for the CDR3 is TGCGCCAGCAGCGATTGGGAGACCCAGTACTTC. It translates to CASSDWETQYF. The V call is TRBV4-3, the J call TRBJ2-5, with D unclear. The germline CDR1 and CDR2 sequences are LGHNA and YSLEER. The V and J ends lost 5 bases and 5 bases respectively, with 6 bases between them. The CDR3 spans 11 residues.

This clonotype turned up a few times. The chain combines TRBV5-1 with TRBJ2-3, with D possibly being TRBD2 (6 bases). Looked up from germline, CDR1 is SGHRS and CDR2 is YFSETQ. The V end was cut by 4 bases, the J end by 2 bases, with 17 bases between. CDR3 length equals 16 residues. CDR3 region: CASSVRLGGSTDTQYF. The CDR3 DNA reads as TGCGCCAGCAGCGTACGACTAGGCGGGTCCACAGATACGCAGTATTTT.

V and J are TRBV7-9 and TRBJ2-7, with D unclear. The V and J ends lost 3 bases and 5 bases respectively, with 8 bases between them. CDR1 SEHNR and CDR2 FQNEAQ come from the germline V gene (reference sequence). This CDR3 has 12 residues. The CDR3 nucleotides are TGTGCCAGCAGCTTGAGGTTCGACGAGCAGTACTTC. Amino acid sequence: CASSLRFDEQYF.

The CDR3 is CASSYSRQNLMNTEAFF. DNA for the CDR3: TGTGCCAGCAGTTACTCGAGACAGAACCTCATGAACACTGAAGCTTTCTTT. J is TRBJ1-1 and V is TRBV6-5, with D possibly matching TRBD1 (5 bases). Deletions cut 0 bases from V and 0 bases from J, with 14 bases between. CDR1 is MNHEY, CDR2 SVGAGI, per germline. The CDR3 loop spans 17 amino acids.

This clonotype was seen at least ten times. The chain joins TRBV15 to TRBJ1-1; 7 bases agree with TRBD1. V shed 2 bases, J shed 8 bases, and the junction held 2 bases outside the gene matches. Germline V lookup: CDR1 LNHNV, CDR2 YYDKDF (reference sequence). The CDR3 consists of 12 residues. The CDR3 loop is CATSRMGQEAFF. The CDR3 nucleotides read TGTGCCACCAGCAGAATGGGACAGGAAGCTTTCTTT.

This clonotype turned up a few times. This chain connects TRBV12-3 or TRBV12-4 to TRBJ1-2, with no clear D. The CDR3 has 12 amino acids. The V end was cut by 6 bases, the J end by 6 bases, with 11 bases between. CDR3 nucleotide sequence: TGTGCCAGCAGCCCCCGCTCGCATGGCTACACCTTC. Translating gives CASSPRSHGYTF.

This clonotype was detected only a few times. V and J are TRBV12-3 or TRBV12-4 and TRBJ2-6; either TRBD1 or TRBD2 may fit D (6 bases each). There are 16 residues in the CDR3. V lost 4 bases and J 5 bases, leaving 15 bases between the germline ends. CDR3 protein: CASSSPTGARANVLTF. The CDR3, as DNA: TGTGCCAGCAGTTCTCCGACGGGGGCGAGGGCCAACGTCCTGACTTTC.

This clonotype was seen many times. The J gene is TRBJ2-1, the V gene TRBV6-2 or TRBV6-3; D is unclear. The CDR3 covers 12 residues. CDR1 and CDR2 (germline): MNHEY, SVGEGT. V was shortened by 6 bases and J by 9 bases, with 12 bases between the two germline ends. The CDR3 sequence is CASSLSSVEQFF. CDR3 DNA sequence: TGTGCCAGCAGCCTCAGTTCGGTTGAGCAGTTCTTC.

The gene calls are TRBV3-1 and TRBJ2-6; a weak D match, TRBD2 (6 bases). Germline CDR1 and CDR2: LGHDT and YNNKEL (reference sequence). CDR3 size: 16 residues. V gave up 6 bases and J gave up 0 bases, with 12 bases separating them. CDR3: CASRPPGSSGANVLTF. The CDR3, as DNA: TGTGCCAGCAGGCCCCCCGGGAGCTCTGGGGCCAACGTCCTGACTTTC.

This clonotype was picked up a small number of times. The chain uses TRBV12-3 or TRBV12-4 and TRBJ2-1; 8 bases fit TRBD2. J lost 2 bases, V lost 5 bases, and 5 bases had no gene match. The CDR3 is made up of 15 amino acids. The CDR3, as DNA: TGTGCCAGCAGTCCTCAGACTAGCGCCTACAATGAGCAGTTCTTC. Encoded protein: CASSPQTSAYNEQFF.

The chain uses TRBV6-5 and TRBJ2-2; D is perhaps TRBD1 (5 bases). V was trimmed by 0 bases and J by 8 bases, leaving 10 bases between them. The CDR3 runs 14 residues. Looked up from germline, CDR1 is MNHEY and CDR2 is SVGAGI. The CDR3 sequence: CASSYSGVRGELFF. As DNA, the CDR3 is TGTGCCAGCAGTTACTCAGGGGTGCGGGGGGAGCTGTTTTTT.

CDR3 DNA sequence: TGCAGCGTTGAGACGACCCTCTACGAGCAGTACTTC. It encodes CSVETTLYEQYF. The V gene is TRBV29-1, the J gene TRBJ2-7; no definite D call. CDR3 length: 12 amino acids. The germline V gene has CDR1 SQVTM and CDR2 ANQGSEA. With 3 bases removed from V and 3 bases from J, the gap between germline ends came to 9 bases.

This clonotype was detected a few times. The V and J genes are TRBV19 and TRBJ2-1; D perhaps matches TRBD2 (6 bases). The germline gives CDR1 LNHDA, CDR2 SQIVND (reference sequence). The CDR3 runs 15 residues. Trimming removed 5 bases at V and 4 bases at J, with 15 bases between. The CDR3 DNA sequence: TGTGCCAGTAGTCCGGGGGTTCCGGCGTACAATGAGCAGTTCTTC. It specifies CASSPGVPAYNEQFF. The whole variable domain, remainder taken from reference TRBV19 and TRBJ2-1, is DGGITQSPKYLFRKEGQNVTLSCEQNLNHDAMYWYRQDPGQGLRLIYYSQIVNDFQKGDIAEGYSVSREKKESFPLTVTSAQKNPTAFYLCASSPGVPAYNEQFFGPGTRLTVL.

The rearrangement uses TRBV9 and TRBJ2-1; D is unclear. Trimming stripped 4 bases from V and 2 bases from J, with 13 bases between. The CDR3 covers 15 residues. Germline CDR1 is SGDLS and CDR2 is YYNGEE. CDR3 region: CASSPLYAPYNEQFF. The CDR3 bases are TGTGCCAGCAGCCCCCTTTACGCCCCCTACAATGAGCAGTTCTTC.

This chain joins TRBV7-2 and TRBJ2-7; 8 nucleotides match TRBD1. V shed 5 bases and J 5 bases; nucleotides not matched to a gene: 8. Germline V gene sequence: CDR1 SGHTA, CDR2 FQGNSA. The CDR3 length is 14 residues. For the CDR3, the DNA is TGTGCCAGCAGCCCCCCAGGGGGCAACCACGAGCAGTACTTC. This translates into CASSPPGGNHEQYF.